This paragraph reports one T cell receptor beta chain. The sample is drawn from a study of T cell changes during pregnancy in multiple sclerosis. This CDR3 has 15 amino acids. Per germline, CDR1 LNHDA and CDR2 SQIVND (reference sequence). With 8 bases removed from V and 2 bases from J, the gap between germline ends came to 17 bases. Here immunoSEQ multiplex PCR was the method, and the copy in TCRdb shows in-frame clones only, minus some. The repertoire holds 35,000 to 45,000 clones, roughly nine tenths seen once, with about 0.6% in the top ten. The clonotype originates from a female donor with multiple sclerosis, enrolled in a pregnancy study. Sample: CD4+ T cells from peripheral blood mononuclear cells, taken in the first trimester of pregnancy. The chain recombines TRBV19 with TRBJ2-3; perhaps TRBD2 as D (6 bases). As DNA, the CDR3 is TGTGCCAGTGGGCGTGCGGCGGGGTACACAGATACGCAGTATTTT. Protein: CASGRAAGYTDTQYF.